The clone carrying this T cell receptor (beta chain) was recorded at least ten times. This sample is drawn from a study of T cells in Graves' hyperthyroidism and ophthalmopathy. Participants, patients aged 18 to 65, had newly diagnosed hyperthyroidism with a duration under 2 months. Diagnoses were established using clinical symptoms, serum thyroxine and TRAb, thyroid ultrasound and orbital computed tomography. The TCR beta CDR3 regions underwent amplification using RNA transcripts as the source. First-round RT-PCR targeting the TCR CDR3 was performed with the HTBI primer set. TCRdb ran MiXCR on the multiplex PCR reads and lists one entry per CDR3 protein. Among about half a million distinct CDR3 sequences, around 20% were seen once, and the ten largest hold more than 20%. CDR3 length: 15 amino acids. The J segment lost 3 bases and the V segment lost 1 base, leaving 5 bases of the junction unmatched.

V and J are TRBV12-3 or TRBV12-4 and TRBJ1-2; 7 positions match TRBD1. Sequencing was performed on blood. This clonotype was sampled from a man between 18 and 35 years old with Graves' hyperthyroidism. CDR3 protein: CASSLGGRGDYGYTF. The CDR3 DNA reads TGTGCCAGCAGTTTAGGCGGCAGGGGGGACTATGGCTACACCTTC.